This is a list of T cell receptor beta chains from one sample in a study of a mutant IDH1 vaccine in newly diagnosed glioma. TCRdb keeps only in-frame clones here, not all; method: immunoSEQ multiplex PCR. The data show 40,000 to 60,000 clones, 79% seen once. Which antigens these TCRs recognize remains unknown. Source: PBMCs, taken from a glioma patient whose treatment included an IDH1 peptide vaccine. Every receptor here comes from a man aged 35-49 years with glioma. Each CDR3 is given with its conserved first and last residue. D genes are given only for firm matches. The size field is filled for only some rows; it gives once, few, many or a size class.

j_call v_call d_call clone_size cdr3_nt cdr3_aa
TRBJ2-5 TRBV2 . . TGTGCCAGCAGTTACAGGCTACCCCAAGAGACCCAGTACTTC CASSYRLPQETQYF
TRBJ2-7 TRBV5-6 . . TGTGCCAGCAGCTTGGGCGGTACAGGCGAGCAGTACTTC CASSLGGTGEQYF
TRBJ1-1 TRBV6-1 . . TGTGCCAGCAGCGCCTCGACAGAGAACACTGAAGCTTTCTTT CASSASTENTEAFF
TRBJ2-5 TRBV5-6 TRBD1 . TGTGCCAGCAGCTTTGTAGGACAGGGCATCCTGACAGAGACCCAGTACTTC CASSFVGQGILTETQYF
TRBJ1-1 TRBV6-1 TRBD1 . TGTGCCAGCAGTGCCACTACACCGGGACAGAGAACACACACTGAAGCTTTCTTT CASSATTPGQRTHTEAFF
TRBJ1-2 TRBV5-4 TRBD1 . TGTGCCAGCAGCTTGTTGACAGGGGGGTCGGGCTATGGCTACACCTTC CASSLLTGGSGYGYTF
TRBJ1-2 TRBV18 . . TGTGCCAGCTCACCCGGTTTTAACTATGGCTACACCTTC CASSPGFNYGYTF
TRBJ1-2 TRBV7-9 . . TGTGCCAGCAGCTTAGACGTGGGTGGCTACACCTTC CASSLDVGGYTF
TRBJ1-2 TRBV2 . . TGTGCCAGCAGAAACCGGGACCTAAGAGGCTACACCTTC CASRNRDLRGYTF
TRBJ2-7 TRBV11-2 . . TGTGCCAGCAGCTTAGATTACGGACAGTTCGAGCAGTACTTC CASSLDYGQFEQYF
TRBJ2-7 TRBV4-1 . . TGCGCCAGCAGCCAAGACCTTTACAGGGACTCCTACGAGCAGTACTTC CASSQDLYRDSYEQYF
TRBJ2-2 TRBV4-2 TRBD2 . TGTGCCAGCAGCCGCGGGCTAGCGGGGGTTCTCACCGGGGAGCTGTTTTTT CASSRGLAGVLTGELFF
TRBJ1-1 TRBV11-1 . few TGTGCCAGCAGCTTAGGGGAGAACACTGAAGCTTTCTTT CASSLGENTEAFF
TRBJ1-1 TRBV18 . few TGTGCCAGCTCACCAGACAGCGGCAGGGACCTGGCTGAAGCTTTCTTT CASSPDSGRDLAEAFF